One TCR beta chain is described in this entry. The target antigen is unknown. This entry is derived from a study of early T cells in non-severe SARS-CoV-2 infection. In the study overall: Sequencing used unsorted whole-blood bulk RNA, so chains lack pairing. Study outcomes and limitations: Anti-spike CD8 specificities were favored by VDJdb matching, whose results missed private and CD4 specificities.

V gave up 3 bases and J gave up 4 bases, with 9 bases separating them. The length of the CDR3 is 13 residues. Germline V lookup: CDR1 SGHVS, CDR2 FQNEAQ. In the library, individual cDNA molecules carried attached unique molecular identifiers. TCRdb re-derived calls from the 5' RACE reads in MiXCR, one entry per CDR3 protein. Of about 64,000 distinct CDR3 sequences listed, less than 20% were seen once; the top ten hold about 8.4%. The J gene is TRBJ1-2, the V gene TRBV7-8; D gene uncertain. The sample was whole blood, taken at baseline. The source of this sequence is an adult who was a healthcare worker with PCR-confirmed SARS-CoV-2 infection or an uninfected control (not recorded which). CDR3 residues: CASSFPGLYGYTF. The CDR3 coding sequence is TGTGCCAGCAGCTTCCCCGGGCTCTATGGCTACACCTTC.